This is a list of T cell receptor beta chains from one sample in a study of a mutant IDH1 vaccine in newly diagnosed glioma. TCRdb's table, derived via immunoSEQ multiplex PCR, lists solely in-frame clones and lacks some. The table lists fewer than 60,000 clones, almost 65% of them singletons. Their recognized antigens are unknown. This specimen was peripheral blood mononuclear cells (PBMCs), taken from a glioma patient whose treatment included an IDH1 peptide vaccine. The source is a man in his forties or fifties with glioma. Some clones in this sample may be carry-over from other donors' samples. Each CDR3 is given with its conserved first and last residue. A D gene is named only where the DNA matches it firmly. Not every row has a clone size; where given, it reads once, few, many or a size class.

v_call	clone_size	d_call	j_call	cdr3_nt	cdr3_aa
TRBV1	.	.	TRBJ1-2	TGCACCAGCAGCCGTTGGGACGGCATCTATGGCTACACCTTC	CTSSRWDGIYGYTF
TRBV4-2	.	TRBD1	TRBJ2-7	TGTGCCAGCAGCCCACAGGGGGTTCGGGACGAGCAGTACTTC	CASSPQGVRDEQYF
TRBV19	.	TRBD1	TRBJ1-6	TGTGCCAGTAGTGACAGGGGTCTATCCCGAAGCTCCTATAATTCACCCCTCCACTTT	CASSDRGLSRSSYNSPLHF
TRBV11-2	.	TRBD1	TRBJ2-1	TGTGCCAGCAGCTTAGCAGGGGGCAATGAGCAGTTCTTC	CASSLAGGNEQFF
TRBV7-2	once	.	TRBJ1-1	TGTGCCAGCAGCTTTGGGCCCACTGAAGCTTTCTTT	CASSFGPTEAFF
TRBV18	.	.	TRBJ1-4	TGTGCCAGCTCGACTCAGGGCGGGGAACTGTTTTTT	CASSTQGGELFF
TRBV13	.	.	TRBJ2-4	TGTGCCAGCAGCTTCTCGGGCCCAAACATTCAGTACTTC	CASSFSGPNIQYF
TRBV29-1	few	.	TRBJ1-2	TGCAGCGTTGAAAGGGGACGGGGGAGCTATGGCTACACCTTC	CSVERGRGSYGYTF
TRBV6-6	.	.	TRBJ1-2	TGTGCCAGCAGTTACGGCCAGGGGAGCTACACCTTC	CASSYGQGSYTF
TRBV18	many	.	TRBJ1-1	TGTGCCAGCTCATCAAGACAGACTGAAGCTTTCTTT	CASSSRQTEAFF
TRBV5-1	.	.	TRBJ1-4	TGCGCCAGCACCCCCCACCCAGGGACTGAAAAACTGTTTTTT	CASTPHPGTEKLFF
TRBV6-1	.	TRBD1	TRBJ2-7	TGTGCCAGCAGTGAAGACAGGGGGTTCAACTACGAGCAGTACTTC	CASSEDRGFNYEQYF
TRBV6-1	.	.	TRBJ1-3	TGTGCCAGCAGTGAGGTATTCTCTGGAAACACCATATATTTT	CASSEVFSGNTIYF
TRBV10-1	.	TRBD2	TRBJ2-3	TGCGCCAGCACAATAGCGGGGGCGCGTCGGAGTACGCAGTATTTT	CASTIAGARRSTQYF
TRBV5-1	.	TRBD1	TRBJ1-6	TGCGCCAGCAGCATAGGACAGGAGAATTCACCCCTCCACTTT	CASSIGQENSPLHF
TRBV23-1	.	.	TRBJ1-6	TGCGCCAGCAGCCCGACGAGTAATTCACCCCTCCACTTT	CASSPTSNSPLHF
TRBV7-9	.	.	TRBJ2-2	TGTGCCAGCAGCTTACCGGGGTCCCGGGAGCTGTTTTTT	CASSLPGSRELFF
TRBV9	many	.	TRBJ2-2	TGTGCCAGCCAGGGGTCCGGGGAGCTGTTTTTT	CASQGSGELFF
TRBV7-6	.	.	TRBJ2-2	TGTGCCAGCAGGATACTACAGGGTTCCGGGGAGCTGTTTTTT	CASRILQGSGELFF
TRBV30	.	TRBD1	TRBJ1-1	TGTGCCTGGAGTCGACAGGGGATCGCTGAAGCTTTCTTT	CAWSRQGIAEAFF
TRBV6-5	few	TRBD1	TRBJ2-5	TGTGCCAGCATCCCGGGACAGGGAGAGACCCAGTACTTC	CASIPGQGETQYF
TRBV2	.	.	TRBJ2-4	TGTGCCAGCAGTGAACAGGGAGGTATTGCCAAAAACATTCAGTACTTC	CASSEQGGIAKNIQYF
TRBV15	.	.	TRBJ1-6	TGTGCCACCAGCGAAATCCGGACAGATAATTCACCCCTCCACTTT	CATSEIRTDNSPLHF
TRBV5-1	.	.	TRBJ2-2	TGCGCCAGCAGTCTACAGGGACGGGACACCGGGGAGCTGTTTTTT	CASSLQGRDTGELFF
TRBV5-5	.	.	TRBJ1-2	TGTGCCAGCAGCTTGGCGCTTGCAGGGAAGGCTTATGGCTACACCTTC	CASSLALAGKAYGYTF
TRBV13	.	.	TRBJ2-3	TGTGCCAGCAGCTTGAGAGGGGGGGCAGATACGCAGTATTTT	CASSLRGGADTQYF
TRBV19	.	TRBD2	TRBJ2-1	TGTGCCAGTATCCGGGCGGGGGGCAATGAGCAGTTCTTC	CASIRAGGNEQFF
TRBV5-6	once	TRBD1	TRBJ1-2	TGTGCCAGCAGCTTGGCGGGACAGGGAAACTATGGCTACACCTTC	CASSLAGQGNYGYTF
TRBV7-9	.	TRBD2	TRBJ2-7	TGTGCCAGCAGCTTAAGCGGGGGATCCTCCTACGAGCAGTACTTC	CASSLSGGSSYEQYF
TRBV19	few	.	TRBJ1-2	TGTGCCAGTAGTATATCAGGGCCGGGAGGCTACACCTTC	CASSISGPGGYTF
TRBV6-6	.	.	TRBJ2-3	TGTGCCAGCAGTTACGGGGGGATTACAGATACGCAGTATTTT	CASSYGGITDTQYF
TRBV19	.	.	TRBJ1-4	TGTGCCAGTAGTATTGCGCAGTTAACAACTAATGAAAAACTGTTTTTT	CASSIAQLTTNEKLFF
TRBV5-6	once	.	TRBJ2-2	TGTGCCAGCAGCCGGACCGGGGGTTCGAACACCGGGGAGCTGTTTTTT	CASSRTGGSNTGELFF
TRBV2	few	.	TRBJ1-2	TGTGCCAGCAGTGGCGGACAGCCCTATGGCTACACCTTC	CASSGGQPYGYTF
TRBV7-9	few	TRBD1	TRBJ2-7	TGTGCCAGCAGCCCGCGGGACAGGGCCTACGAGCAGTACTTC	CASSPRDRAYEQYF
TRBV11-2	.	.	TRBJ2-5	TGTGCCAGCAGCCCCGGGGCCCAAGAGACCCAGTACTTC	CASSPGAQETQYF
TRBV7-9	few	.	TRBJ1-4	TGTGCCAGCAGCCACCCCCCAGGGGCCGAAAAACTGTTTTTT	CASSHPPGAEKLFF
TRBV5-4	.	TRBD2	TRBJ2-7	TGTGCCAGCAGCTGGGGAGGGTACGGCTCCTACGAGCAGTACTTC	CASSWGGYGSYEQYF
TRBV9	.	.	TRBJ1-2	TGTGCCAGCAGGCAGGGGAACTATGGCTACACCTTC	CASRQGNYGYTF
TRBV5-4	.	.	TRBJ1-6	TGTGCCAGCAGCTGGGGTCGGCAGGCCGATTCACCCCTCCACTTT	CASSWGRQADSPLHF
TRBV5-1	.	.	TRBJ2-7	TGCGCCAGCAGCTCCTCCTACGAGCAGTACTTC	CASSSSYEQYF
TRBV4-1	.	TRBD2	TRBJ2-3	TGCGCCAGCAGCCTAGGGACTAGCGGTCGCACAGATACGCAGTATTTT	CASSLGTSGRTDTQYF
TRBV7-9	.	TRBD1	TRBJ2-3	TGTGCCAGCAGCTTATCTACCGGGACAGGGGGCACAGATACGCAGTATTTT	CASSLSTGTGGTDTQYF